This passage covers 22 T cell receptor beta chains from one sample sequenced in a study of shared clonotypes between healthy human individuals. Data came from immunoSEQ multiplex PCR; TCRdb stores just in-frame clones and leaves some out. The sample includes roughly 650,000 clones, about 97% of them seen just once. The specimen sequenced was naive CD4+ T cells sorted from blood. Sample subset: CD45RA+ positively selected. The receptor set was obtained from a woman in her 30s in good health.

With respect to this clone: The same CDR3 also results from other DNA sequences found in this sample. The DNA for the CDR3 is TGTGCCAGCAGCGTACTCGCGGGAGTAGGTACCGGGGAGCTGTTTTTT. Translation: CASSVLAGVGTGELFF. The rearrangement joins TRBV9 to TRBJ2-2; TRBD2 aligns across 7 bases. The V gene's germline CDR1 is SGDLS and CDR2 YYNGEE. The trim removed 1 base at V and 5 bases at J, leaving 8 bases unmatched. CDR3 size: 16 residues.

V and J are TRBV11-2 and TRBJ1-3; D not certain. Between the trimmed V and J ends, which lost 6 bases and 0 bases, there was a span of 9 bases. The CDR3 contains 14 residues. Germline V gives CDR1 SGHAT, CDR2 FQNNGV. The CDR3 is CASRQGISGNTIYF. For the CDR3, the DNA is TGTGCCAGCAGGCAAGGGATCTCTGGAAACACCATATATTTT.

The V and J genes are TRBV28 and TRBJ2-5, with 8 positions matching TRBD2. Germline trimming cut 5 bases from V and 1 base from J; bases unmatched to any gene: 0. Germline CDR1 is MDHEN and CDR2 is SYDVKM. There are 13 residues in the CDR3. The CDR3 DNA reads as TGTGCCAGCAGTCGGGGGGGCCAAGAGACCCAGTACTTC. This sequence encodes CASSRGGQETQYF.

CDR3 nucleotides: TGTGCCAGCAGTGTACAGGGTAACTATGGCTACACCTTC. Translation gives CASSVQGNYGYTF. The rearrangement joins TRBV28 to TRBJ1-2; D possibly corresponds to TRBD1 (6 bases). Trimming stripped 5 bases from V and 1 base from J, with 8 bases between. The germline V gene encodes CDR1 MDHEN and CDR2 SYDVKM. This CDR3 has 13 amino acids.

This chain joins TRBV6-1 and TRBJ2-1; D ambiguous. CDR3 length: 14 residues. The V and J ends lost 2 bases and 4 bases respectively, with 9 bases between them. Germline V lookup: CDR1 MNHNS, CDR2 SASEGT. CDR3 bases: TGTGCCAGCAGTGAACTGATGTTTTACAATGAGCAGTTCTTC. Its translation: CASSELMFYNEQFF.

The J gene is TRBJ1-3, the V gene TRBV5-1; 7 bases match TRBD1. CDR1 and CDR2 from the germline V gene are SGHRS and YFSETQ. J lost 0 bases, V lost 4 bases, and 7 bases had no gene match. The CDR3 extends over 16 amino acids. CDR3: CASSPDRAHSGNTIYF. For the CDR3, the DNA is TGCGCCAGCAGCCCTGACAGGGCCCACTCTGGAAACACCATATATTTT.

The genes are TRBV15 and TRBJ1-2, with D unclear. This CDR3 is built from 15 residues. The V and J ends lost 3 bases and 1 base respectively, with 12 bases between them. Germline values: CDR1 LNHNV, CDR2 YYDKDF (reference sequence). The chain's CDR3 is CATSSGRRYNYGYTF. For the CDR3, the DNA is TGTGCCACCAGCAGCGGACGGAGATATAACTATGGCTACACCTTC.

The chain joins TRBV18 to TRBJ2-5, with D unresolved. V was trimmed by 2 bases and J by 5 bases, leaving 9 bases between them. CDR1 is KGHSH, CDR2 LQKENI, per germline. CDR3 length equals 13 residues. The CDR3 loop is CASSPGDGETQYF. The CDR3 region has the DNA TGTGCCAGCTCACCAGGGGATGGGGAGACCCAGTACTTC. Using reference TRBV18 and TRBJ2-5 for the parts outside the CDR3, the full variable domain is NAGVMQNPRHLVRRRGQEARLRCSPMKGHSHVYWYRQLPEEGLKFMVYLQKENIIDESGMPKERFSAEFPKEGPSILRIQQVVRGDSAAYFCASSPGDGETQYFGPGTRLLVL.

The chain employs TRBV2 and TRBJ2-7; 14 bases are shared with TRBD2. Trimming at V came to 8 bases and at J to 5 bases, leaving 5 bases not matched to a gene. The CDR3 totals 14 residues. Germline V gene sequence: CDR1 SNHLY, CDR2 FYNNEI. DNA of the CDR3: TGTGCCAGCGCGACTAGCGGGAGGGCCAACGAGCAGTACTTC. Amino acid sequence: CASATSGRANEQYF.

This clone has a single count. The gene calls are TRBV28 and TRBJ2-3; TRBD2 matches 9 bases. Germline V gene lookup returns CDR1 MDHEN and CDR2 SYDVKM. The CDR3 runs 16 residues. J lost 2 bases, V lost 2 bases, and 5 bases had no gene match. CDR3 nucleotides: TGTGCCAGCAGTTTAGGTAGCGGGAGCTTCACAGATACGCAGTATTTT. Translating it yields CASSLGSGSFTDTQYF.

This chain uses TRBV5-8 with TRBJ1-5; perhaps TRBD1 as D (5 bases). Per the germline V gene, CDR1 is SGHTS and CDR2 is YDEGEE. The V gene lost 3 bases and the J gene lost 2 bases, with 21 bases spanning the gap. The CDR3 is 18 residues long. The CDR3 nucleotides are TGTGCCAGCAGCTGGGGGGTTGAAGACATCTTTGGCAATCAGCCCCAGCATTTT. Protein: CASSWGVEDIFGNQPQHF.

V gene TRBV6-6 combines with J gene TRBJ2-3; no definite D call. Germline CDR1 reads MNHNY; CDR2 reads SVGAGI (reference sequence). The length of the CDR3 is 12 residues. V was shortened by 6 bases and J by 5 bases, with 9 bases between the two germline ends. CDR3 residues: CASRENLDTQYF. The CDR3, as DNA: TGTGCCAGCAGAGAAAATCTAGATACGCAGTATTTT.

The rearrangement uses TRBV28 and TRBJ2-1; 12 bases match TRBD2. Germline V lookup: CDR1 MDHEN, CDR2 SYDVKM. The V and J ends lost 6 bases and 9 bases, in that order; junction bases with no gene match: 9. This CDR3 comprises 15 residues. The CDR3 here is CASSPTSGRFGEQFF. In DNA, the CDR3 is TGTGCCAGCAGCCCGACTAGCGGGAGATTTGGTGAGCAGTTCTTC.

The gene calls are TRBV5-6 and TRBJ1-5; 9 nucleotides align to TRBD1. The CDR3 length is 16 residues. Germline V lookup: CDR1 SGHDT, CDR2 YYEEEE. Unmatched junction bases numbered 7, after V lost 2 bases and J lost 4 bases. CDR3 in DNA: TGTGCCAGCAGCTTTAAACCGGGACAGGGTAATCAGCCCCAGCATTTT. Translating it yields CASSFKPGQGNQPQHF.

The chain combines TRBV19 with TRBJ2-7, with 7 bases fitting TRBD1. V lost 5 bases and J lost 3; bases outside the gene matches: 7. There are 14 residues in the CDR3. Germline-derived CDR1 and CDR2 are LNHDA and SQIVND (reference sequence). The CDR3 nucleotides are TGTGCCAGTAGTGACAAGGGACAGCTCTACGAGCAGTACTTC. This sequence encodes CASSDKGQLYEQYF.

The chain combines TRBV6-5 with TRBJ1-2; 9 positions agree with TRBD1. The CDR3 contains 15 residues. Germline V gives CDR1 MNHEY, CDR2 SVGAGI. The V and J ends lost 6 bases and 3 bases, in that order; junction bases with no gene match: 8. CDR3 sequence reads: CASRLQGARDYGYTF. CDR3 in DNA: TGTGCCAGCAGATTACAGGGGGCGCGAGACTATGGCTACACCTTC.

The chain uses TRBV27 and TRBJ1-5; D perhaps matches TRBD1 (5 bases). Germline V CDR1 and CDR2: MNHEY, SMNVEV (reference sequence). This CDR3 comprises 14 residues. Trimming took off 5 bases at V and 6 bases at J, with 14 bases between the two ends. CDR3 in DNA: TGTGCCAGCAGTGGGCCCAGGGTCAGTCAGCCCCAGCATTTT. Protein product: CASSGPRVSQPQHF.

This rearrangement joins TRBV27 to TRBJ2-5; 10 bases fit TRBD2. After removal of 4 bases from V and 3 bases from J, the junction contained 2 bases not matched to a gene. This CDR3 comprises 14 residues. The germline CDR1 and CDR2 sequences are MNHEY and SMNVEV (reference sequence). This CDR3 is CASSWSGREETQYF. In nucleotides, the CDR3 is TGTGCCAGCAGTTGGAGCGGGAGGGAAGAGACCCAGTACTTC.

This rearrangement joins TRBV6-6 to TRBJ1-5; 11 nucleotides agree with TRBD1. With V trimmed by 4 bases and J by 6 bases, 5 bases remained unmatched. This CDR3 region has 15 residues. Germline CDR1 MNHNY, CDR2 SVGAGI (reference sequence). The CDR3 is CASSSPDRGLQPQHF. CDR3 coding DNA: TGTGCCAGCAGTTCGCCGGACAGGGGGCTTCAGCCCCAGCATTTT.

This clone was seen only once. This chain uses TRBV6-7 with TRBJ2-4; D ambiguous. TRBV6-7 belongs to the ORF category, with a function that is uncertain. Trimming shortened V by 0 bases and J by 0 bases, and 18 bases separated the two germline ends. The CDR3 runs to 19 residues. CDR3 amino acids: CASSYSCTENFLAKNIQYF. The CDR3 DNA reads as TGTGCCAGCAGTTACTCGTGCACAGAGAATTTCCTAGCCAAAAACATTCAGTACTTC.

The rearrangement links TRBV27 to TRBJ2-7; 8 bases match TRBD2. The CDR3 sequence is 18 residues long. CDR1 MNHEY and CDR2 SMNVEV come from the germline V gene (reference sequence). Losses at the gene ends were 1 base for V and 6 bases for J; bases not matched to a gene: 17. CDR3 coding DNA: TGTGCCAGCAGTTTATTGGGGGGCCAAGCGGGGGTAAGACTCGAGCAGTACTTC. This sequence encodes CASSLLGGQAGVRLEQYF.

The CDR3 region is CASSLATGANEKLFF. In nucleotides, the CDR3 is TGTGCCAGCAGCTTGGCGACAGGTGCTAATGAAAAACTGTTTTTT. The chain recombines TRBV5-6 with TRBJ1-4; D is possibly TRBD1 (6 bases). CDR1 SGHDT and CDR2 YYEEEE come from the germline V gene. The CDR3 length is 15 residues. V lost 0 bases, J lost 3 bases, and 9 bases lay in between.